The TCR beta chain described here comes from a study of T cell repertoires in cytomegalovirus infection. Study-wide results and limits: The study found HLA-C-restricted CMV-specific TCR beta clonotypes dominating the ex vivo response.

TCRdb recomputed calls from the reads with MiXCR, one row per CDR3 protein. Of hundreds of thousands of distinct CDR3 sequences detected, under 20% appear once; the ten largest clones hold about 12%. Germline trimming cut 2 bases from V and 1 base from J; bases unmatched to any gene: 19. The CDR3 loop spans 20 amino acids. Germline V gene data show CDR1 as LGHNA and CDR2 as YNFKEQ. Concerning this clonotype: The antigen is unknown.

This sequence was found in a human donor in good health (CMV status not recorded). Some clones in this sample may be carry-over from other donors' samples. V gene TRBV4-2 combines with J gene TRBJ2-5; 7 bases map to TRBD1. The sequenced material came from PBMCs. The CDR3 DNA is TGTGCCAGCAGCCAACTACAGGGGCTGGGCCGGATTCCCCTCCAAGAGACCCAGTACTTC. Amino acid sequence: CASSQLQGLGRIPLQETQYF.